This TCR beta chain is drawn from a study of regulatory T cells in long-lasting Graves disease. Study-wide findings and caveats: Repertoires from persistent disease leaned toward TRBV28, TRBJ1-2 and TRBJ2-5. Shared public clonotypes totalled about 2,600 in persistent patients, compared with just under 1,000 in new patients.

Between the trimmed V and J ends, which lost 2 bases and 2 bases, there was a span of 15 bases. This CDR3 contains 16 residues. Per germline, CDR1 ENHRY and CDR2 SYGVKD. Sequencing libraries for TCR beta were prepared with iRepertoire HTBI primers and Arm-PCR of CDR3 regions. In the original analysis: Spanning all samples, the identified segments comprised about 62 TRBV and 14 to 15 TRBJ. TCRdb called the multiplex PCR reads again in MiXCR, with one record for every CDR3 protein. The V and J calls shown here were made by TCRdb, not taken from the authors' results. The sample consists of about 660,000 distinct CDR3 sequences, roughly 30% of them appearing once. Time point denoted: persistent/refractory GD, antithyroid drugs over 5 years with positive TRAb. Researchers made the TCR library from RNA that was extracted from PBMCs. Notes on this clonotype: The antigen is unknown.

The rearrangement uses TRBV10-3 and TRBJ1-2; D is perhaps TRBD1 (6 bases). The origin of this receptor is a female donor with Graves disease. The sequences come from peripheral blood mononuclear cells (PBMCs), collected when the disease was refractory, from a patient treated with antithyroid drugs. CDR3 in amino acids: CAISEVSGAQNYGYTF. CDR3 bases: TGTGCCATCAGTGAGGTTTCGGGGGCGCAGAACTATGGCTACACCTTC.